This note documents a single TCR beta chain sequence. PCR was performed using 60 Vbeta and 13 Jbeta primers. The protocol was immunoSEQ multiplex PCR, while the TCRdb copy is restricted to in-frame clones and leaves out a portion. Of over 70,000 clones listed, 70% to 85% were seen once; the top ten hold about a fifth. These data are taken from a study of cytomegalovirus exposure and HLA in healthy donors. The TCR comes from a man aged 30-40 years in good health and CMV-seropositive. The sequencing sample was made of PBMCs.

The CDR3 nucleotides are TGCGCCAGCAGCCAAGGGCCCGGGAATGCAGAGACCCAGTACTTC. As protein: CASSQGPGNAETQYF. The chain has TRBV4-3 and TRBJ2-5; perhaps TRBD2 as D (5 bases). The V gene lost 1 base and the J gene lost 4 bases, with 13 bases spanning the gap. The CDR3 has 15 residues. CDR1 and CDR2 (germline): LGHNA, YSLEER.